Listed here are 16 T cell receptor beta chains from one sample, sequenced in a study of monozygotic twins with inflammatory bowel disease. TCRdb re-called the 5' RACE reads and catalogs CDR3 proteins one per entry, DNA excluded. This table lists 190,000 or so distinct CDR3 sequences. Sequencing was done on a sample of blood. These receptors all stem from a human donor with ulcerative colitis or Crohn's disease, or a healthy co-twin of an affected twin (not recorded which).

The rearrangement uses TRBV12-5 and TRBJ1-2; with no DNA, the TCRdb D assignment of TRBD1 cannot be verified. Per the germline V gene, CDR1 is LGHNT and CDR2 is FRNRAP. CDR3 length: 15 residues. This chain's CDR3 is CASGLVRARGKGYTF.

The chain couples TRBV20-1 to TRBJ1-5; TCRdb's D call of TRBD1 is untestable without DNA. Looked up from germline, CDR1 is DFQATT and CDR2 is SNEGSKA (reference sequence). CDR3 length: 12 residues. CDR3 loop: CSADPRGQPQHF.

The chain has TRBV2 and TRBJ2-7; TCRdb calls TRBD1, which cannot be checked without DNA. Germline V gene lookup returns CDR1 SNHLY and CDR2 FYNNEI. This CDR3 contains 14 residues. The CDR3 is CASMFGQNIYEQYF. The full variable domain, its missing parts supplied by reference TRBV2 and TRBJ2-7, is EPEVTQTPSHQVTQMGQEVILRCVPISNHLYFYWYRQILGQKVEFLVSFYNNEISEKSEIFDDQFSVERPDGSNFTLKIRSTKLEDSAMYFCASMFGQNIYEQYFGPGTRLTVT.

This chain connects TRBV6-1 to TRBJ2-5; TCRdb's D gene call, TRBD1, goes unchecked for lack of DNA. The germline gives CDR1 MNHNS, CDR2 SASEGT. The CDR3 runs to 14 residues. The CDR3 spells CASNRDRGGETQYF.

This chain connects TRBV9 to TRBJ2-5; TCRdb gives TRBD2 as the D gene, but with no DNA this cannot be confirmed. Per germline, CDR1 SGDLS and CDR2 YYNGEE. The CDR3 spans 14 residues. CDR3 amino acids: CASSSAGGMETQYF.

This chain links TRBV3-1 with TRBJ2-5; TCRdb's D call, TRBD2, is unchecked because there is no DNA. The germline gives CDR1 LGHDT, CDR2 YNNKEL (reference sequence). This CDR3 region has 15 residues. The CDR3 is CASSQDTRALGTQYF.

The rearrangement uses TRBV12-3 or TRBV12-4 and TRBJ1-5; absent DNA, TCRdb's TRBD1 call cannot be checked. The CDR3 is 14 residues long. Here the CDR3 reads CASSLEGARQPQHF.

The rearrangement uses TRBV5-1 and TRBJ1-1. Per germline, CDR1 SGHRS and CDR2 YFSETQ. The CDR3 is 12 residues long. The CDR3 here is CASGSGNTEAFF.

The chain carries TRBV24-1 and TRBJ2-7; the TRBD1 assignment by TCRdb is unverifiable without DNA. CDR3 length equals 13 residues. Germline assignment: CDR1 KGHDR and CDR2 SFDVKD. The CDR3 loop reads CATSGAGSYEQYF.

The rearrangement joins TRBV24-1 to TRBJ2-3; without DNA, the TCRdb call of TRBD1 cannot be checked. CDR1 is KGHDR, CDR2 SFDVKD, per germline. This CDR3 spans 17 amino acids. The CDR3 spells CATSDQRQGGGPDTQYF.

The genes are TRBV6-2 or TRBV6-3 and TRBJ1-5; as DNA is missing, the TRBD1 call by TCRdb cannot be tested. The CDR3 length is 14 residues. The germline V gene has CDR1 MNHEY and CDR2 SVGEGT. The CDR3 here is CASRAWTGDQPQHF.

V usage is TRBV5-1 and J usage is TRBJ2-7. The CDR3 extends over 17 amino acids. Looked up from germline, CDR1 is SGHRS and CDR2 is YFSETQ. CDR3 residues: CASSPNDGRYNSYEQYF. The full variable domain, completed using reference TRBV5-1 and TRBJ2-7, is KAGVTQTPRYLIKTRGQQVTLSCSPISGHRSVSWYQQTPGQGLQFLFEYFSETQRNKGNFPGRFSGRQFSNSRSEMNVSTLELGDSALYLCASSPNDGRYNSYEQYFGPGTRLTVT.

The CDR3 loop is CASSRGLGTWGFEQYF. This sequence joins TRBV12-3 or TRBV12-4 and TRBJ2-7; TCRdb outputs TRBD2, but without DNA this stays unchecked. This CDR3 is 16 amino acids long.

The chain couples TRBV6-1 to TRBJ2-5. This CDR3 comprises 15 residues. Germline-derived CDR1 and CDR2 are MNHNS and SASEGT. The CDR3 loop is CASSESLTTGETQYF.

The chain couples TRBV25-1 to TRBJ2-5; the TCRdb D gene call, TRBD1, has no DNA to confirm it. This CDR3 is 12 amino acids long. Germline CDR1 is MGHDK and CDR2 is SYGVNS. The CDR3 region is CASRQGSETQYF.

This sequence joins TRBV5-6 and TRBJ2-1; TCRdb lists TRBD2, though no DNA is available to test this call. The germline CDR1 and CDR2 sequences are SGHDT and YYEEEE. The CDR3 sequence is 12 residues long. This CDR3 reads CASVAGGNEQFF.